The clone carrying this T cell receptor (beta chain) was seen only a few times. A much larger clone lies a single base off, so this may be a read error. The sample is drawn from a study of blood T cells in healthy people across ages. Each donor was a healthy Caucasian individual from Russia, aged 6 to 90. Alongside a J-beta primer mix, a sample-barcoded 5' primer served in a second PCR lasting about 6 to 11 cycles. A tag from a template-switch adaptor with 12 random nucleotides marked each cDNA molecule. At least 2.5 million CDR3-containing paired-end reads were obtained per sample. Using its own MiXCR run on the 5' RACE reads, TCRdb lists one record per CDR3 protein. Of 950,000 to 1,200,000 distinct CDR3 sequences detected, around two fifths appear once; the ten largest clones hold 13%. CDR3 size: 14 residues. Germline loops: CDR1 LGHNA, CDR2 YSLEER.

Sequencing was done on a sample of blood. The V and J genes are TRBV4-3 and TRBJ2-1; D gene unclear. The clonotype was recovered from a man aged 18 to 35 in good health. The CDR3 here is CAGSQERQINEQFF. The CDR3 DNA follows: TGCGCCGGCAGCCAAGAAAGGCAGATCAATGAGCAGTTCTTC.